The 7 T cell receptor beta chains presented below share a single source sample, sequenced in a study of patients and donors after allogeneic stem cell transplantation (TCRdb year 2020). The library was generated by RT-PCR. Sequencing used a NextSeq 550. Clones were called with MiXCR by TCRdb after fastp trimmed the public reads at Q25, and only in-frame beta chains were retained. Duplicate CDR3 protein sequences are folded into a single record with the most common DNA and genes. Across this sample there are 390,000 or so distinct CDR3 sequences, with about a sixth seen only once. Clones ranked in the top ten supply less than 8.5% of the sample. The specimen was blood, either unsorted or a sorted T cell fraction (not recorded which). The source is a human donor who was either an allogeneic HSCT recipient or a stem cell or donor lymphocyte infusion donor (not recorded which). It is not recorded whose cells these are; they may come from a transplant donor.

This clonotype was counted many times. V is TRBV12-3 or TRBV12-4 and J is TRBJ2-2; D gene uncertain. The CDR3 totals 13 residues. Trimming removed 7 bases from V and 6 bases from J, with 12 bases in between. In DNA, the CDR3 is TGTGCCAGCAACCGGAAGAAGCCCGGGGAGCTGTTTTTT. Its translation is CASNRKKPGELFF.

There are a few counts of this clonotype. This chain joins TRBV20-1 and TRBJ2-1; 11 bases map to TRBD2. The CDR3 extends over 16 amino acids. The V and J ends lost 5 bases and 3 bases, in that order; junction bases with no gene match: 9. Looked up from germline, CDR1 is DFQATT and CDR2 is SNEGSKA (reference sequence). In DNA form, the CDR3 reads TGCAGTGCTGATCTTCTAGCGGGAGGTAACTACAATGAGCAGTTCTTC. Translating it yields CSADLLAGGNYNEQFF.

Note on this clonotype: One end of the junction is discordant with germline, which a read error may explain. The rearrangement uses TRBV7-9 and TRBJ1-4; D possibly corresponds to TRBD1 (6 bases). There are 15 residues in the CDR3. CDR1 SEHNR and CDR2 FQNEAQ come from the germline V gene (reference sequence). DNA of the CDR3: TGTGCCAGCAGCTCGCACAGGGTGTCTAATGAAAAACTGGTTTTT. Its translation: CASSSHRVSNEKLVF.

This clonotype was observed a few times. The chain links TRBV28 to TRBJ2-1; 9 positions match TRBD2. The germline V gene encodes CDR1 MDHEN and CDR2 SYDVKM. The junction had 7 bases not matched to a gene; V was cut back by 6 bases and J by 4 bases. This CDR3 comprises 15 residues. The CDR3 coding sequence is TGTGCCAGCAGGTTCCCGGGACTAGCTTACAATGAGCAGTTCTTC. It encodes CASRFPGLAYNEQFF.

This clonotype was seen more than once but under ten times. V and J are TRBV20-1 and TRBJ2-1; D gene unclear. CDR1 and CDR2 from the germline V gene are DFQATT and SNEGSKA (reference sequence). The CDR3 is 14 amino acids. V gave up 3 bases and J gave up 4 bases, with 13 bases separating them. CDR3 in amino acids: CSASKLGVYNEQFF. The CDR3 nucleotides read TGCAGTGCTAGTAAGCTAGGCGTGTACAATGAGCAGTTCTTC.

The V and J genes are TRBV29-1 and TRBJ2-1; 10 bases line up with TRBD2. The CDR3 covers 16 residues. Trimming removed 6 bases from V and 7 bases from J; junction bases left unmatched: 15. The germline V gene encodes CDR1 SQVTM and CDR2 ANQGSEA. CDR3 amino acids: CSVFPQREGRSNEQFF. DNA for the CDR3: TGCAGCGTGTTTCCCCAGCGGGAGGGCCGATCGAATGAGCAGTTCTTC.

The chain has TRBV5-1 and TRBJ1-2; D gene uncertain. The V gene lost 2 bases and the J gene lost 4 bases, with 12 bases spanning the gap. There are 14 residues in the CDR3. The germline V gene encodes CDR1 SGHRS and CDR2 YFSETQ. The CDR3 DNA sequence: TGCGCCAGCAGCTTAGGGTCTTCCCGCTATGGCTACACCTTC. It specifies CASSLGSSRYGYTF. The full variable domain, its missing parts supplied by reference TRBV5-1 and TRBJ1-2, is KAGVTQTPRYLIKTRGQQVTLSCSPISGHRSVSWYQQTPGQGLQFLFEYFSETQRNKGNFPGRFSGRQFSNSRSEMNVSTLELGDSALYLCASSLGSSRYGYTFGSGTRLTVV.